These 25 T cell receptor beta chains were all obtained from the same sample, sequenced in a study of blood T cells in healthy people across ages. Primed by a sample-barcoded 5' primer and a J-beta primer mix, a second PCR proceeded for about 6 to 11 cycles. TCRdb ran MiXCR on the 5' RACE reads and lists one entry per CDR3 protein. The sample lists 1.8 million or so distinct CDR3 sequences, approximately 39% occurring once. Material: blood. The receptors shown here come from a human donor in good health.

This clonotype was seen more than once but under ten times. V usage is TRBV5-4 and J usage is TRBJ2-1; 9 nucleotides align to TRBD2. This CDR3 is built from 15 residues. With V trimmed by 1 base and J by 8 bases, 7 bases remained unmatched. The germline CDR1 and CDR2 sequences are SGHNT and YYREEE (reference sequence). The CDR3 nucleotides read TGTGCCAGCAGCTTGTGGCGGGGGGGCGTCGATGAGCAGTTCTTC. Protein product: CASSLWRGGVDEQFF.

This chain links TRBV5-6 with TRBJ1-1, with 7 bases lining up with TRBD1. Germline V lookup: CDR1 SGHDT, CDR2 YYEEEE. The J segment lost 3 bases and the V segment lost 0 bases, leaving 5 bases of the junction unmatched. The CDR3 spans 15 residues. The CDR3 bases are TGTGCCAGCAGCTTGGCCTTCCAGGGGGACACTGAAGCTTTCTTT. Protein: CASSLAFQGDTEAFF.

This clonotype has just a few counts. The chain employs TRBV6-5 and TRBJ1-2, with 8 bases identical to TRBD1. The CDR3 covers 14 residues. Germline-derived CDR1 and CDR2 are MNHEY and SVGAGI. With 5 bases clipped from V and 5 bases from J, the junction kept 7 bases outside the gene matches. CDR3 region: CASSDQGAGYGYTF. The CDR3 DNA is TGTGCCAGCAGTGACCAGGGGGCTGGATATGGCTACACCTTC.

The V gene is TRBV5-1, the J gene TRBJ1-6, with D possibly matching TRBD1 (5 bases). CDR1 and CDR2 (germline): SGHRS, YFSETQ. The V and J ends lost 0 bases and 7 bases respectively, with 11 bases between them. The CDR3 runs to 15 residues. Written as DNA, the CDR3 is TGCGCCAGCAGCTTGGAGACAGTACCAAATTCACCCCTCCACTTT. This sequence encodes CASSLETVPNSPLHF.

This rearrangement joins TRBV20-1 to TRBJ2-5; 8 bases align to TRBD2. The J call may be wrong; the DNA end is better matched by TRBJ2-7. Germline V gene data show CDR1 as DFQATT and CDR2 as SNEGSKA (reference sequence). This CDR3 is 16 amino acids long. DNA of the CDR3: TGCAGTGCTAGAGATAGCATGCAGCGGGGGCTCTACGAGCAGTACTTC. Translating gives CSARDSMQRGLYEQYF.

The chain has TRBV24-1 and TRBJ1-5; D is unclear. Germline values: CDR1 KGHDR, CDR2 SFDVKD. Trimming removed 3 bases at V and 3 bases at J, with 8 bases between. The CDR3 runs 14 residues. The CDR3 sequence is CATSDPITNQPQHF. The CDR3, as DNA: TGTGCCACCAGTGATCCGATAACCAATCAGCCCCAGCATTTT.

This clonotype was counted between two and nine times. V gene TRBV7-2 combines with J gene TRBJ2-5; D not resolved. V was pared by 1 base and J by 7 bases, with 16 bases between. Germline lookup yields CDR1 SGHTA and CDR2 FQGNSA. The CDR3 spans 15 residues. CDR3 region: CASSLEMASDGTQYF. In DNA form, the CDR3 reads TGTGCCAGCAGCTTAGAGATGGCGTCGGACGGGACCCAGTACTTC.

This clonotype occurred once. The junction departs from germline at one end; a sequencing error may be responsible. J is TRBJ2-1 and V is TRBV7-8; D possibly corresponds to TRBD2 (6 bases). The CDR3 length is 15 residues. The germline V gene has CDR1 SGHVS and CDR2 FQNEAQ. The CDR3 DNA reads as TGTGCCAGCAGCTTAGGCGGGGACTCCTACGATGAGCAGTTCTTC. This encodes CASSLGGDSYDEQFF.

The V call is TRBV7-6, the J call TRBJ1-6; 8 bases align to TRBD1. V trimming: 1 base; J trimming: 10 bases; junction bases outside the gene matches: 9. The CDR3 sequence is 16 residues long. Germline V gene data show CDR1 as SGHVS and CDR2 as FNYEAQ. As DNA, the CDR3 is TGTGCCAGCAGCTTAGGGAGGACAGGGTCAAAATCACCCCTCCACTTT. Translating it yields CASSLGRTGSKSPLHF.

This clonotype was found many times. The chain carries TRBV29-1 and TRBJ2-5; the D is unclear. The germline V and J ends were trimmed by 2 bases and 4 bases, with 5 bases remaining between them. Germline V lookup: CDR1 SQVTM, CDR2 ANQGSEA. There are 11 residues in the CDR3. CDR3 loop: CSVELVETQYF. CDR3 nucleotide sequence: TGCAGCGTTGAATTGGTAGAGACCCAGTACTTC.

Comments on this clonotype: The junction differs from germline at one of its ends, possibly a read error. V gene TRBV7-2 combines with J gene TRBJ2-3, with D possibly matching TRBD2 (5 bases). Germline assignment: CDR1 SGHTA and CDR2 FQGNSA. This CDR3 spans 15 amino acids. The CDR3 sequence: CANSLVRGSAYTQYF. In nucleotides, the CDR3 is TGTGCCAACAGCTTAGTTCGGGGTAGCGCCTATACGCAGTATTTT.

The sample holds a few counts of this clonotype. The chain has TRBV20-1 and TRBJ2-3, with 7 positions matching TRBD1. V dropped 5 bases and J dropped 6; count of bases not matched to a gene: 11. The CDR3 spans 14 residues. Per germline, CDR1 DFQATT and CDR2 SNEGSKA (reference sequence). In DNA, the CDR3 is TGCAGTGCTGGGACAGACGCTTACACGGATACGCAGTATTTT. This sequence encodes CSAGTDAYTDTQYF.

In this sample, this clonotype turned up many times. The J gene is TRBJ1-5, the V gene TRBV28; D may be TRBD1 (5 bases). CDR1 and CDR2 from the germline V gene are MDHEN and SYDVKM. Between the trimmed V and J ends, which lost 2 bases and 5 bases, there was a span of 7 bases. This CDR3 region has 13 residues. The CDR3, as DNA: TGTGCCAGCAGTTTAGACAGCTATCAGCCCCAGCATTTT. The encoded protein is CASSLDSYQPQHF.

This clonotype was seen at least ten times. The chain couples TRBV4-1 to TRBJ2-7; a possible D gene is TRBD1 (6 bases). The CDR3 covers 13 residues. CDR1 is MGHRA and CDR2 is YSYEKL in the germline V gene. Between the trimmed V and J ends, which lost 2 bases and 5 bases, there was a span of 10 bases. The CDR3 DNA is TGCGCCAGCAGCCAAACAGGGAGCGACGAGCAGTACTTC. Encoded protein: CASSQTGSDEQYF.

The chain employs TRBV24-1 and TRBJ2-2; D is perhaps TRBD1 (5 bases). Trimming pared 0 bases from V and 3 bases from J, leaving 10 bases between. The CDR3 length is 16 residues. Per germline, CDR1 KGHDR and CDR2 SFDVKD. Written as DNA, the CDR3 is TGTGCCACCAGTGATTTGCGTGACAGCCACACCGGGGAGCTGTTTTTT. Protein product: CATSDLRDSHTGELFF.

The CDR3 sequence: CSVMTALSYNEQFF. The CDR3 DNA reads as TGCAGCGTAATGACGGCGCTCTCCTACAATGAGCAGTTCTTC. The V and J genes are TRBV29-1 and TRBJ2-1; D not resolved. The V gene's germline CDR1 is SQVTM and CDR2 ANQGSEA. V lost 6 bases and J 0 bases, leaving 12 bases between the germline ends. This CDR3 is built from 14 residues.

The gene calls are TRBV11-1 and TRBJ1-1, with unresolved D. Germline CDR1 is SGHAT and CDR2 is FQDESV (reference sequence). Trimming pared 2 bases from V and 13 bases from J, leaving 14 bases between. The CDR3 loop spans 12 amino acids. This CDR3 is CASSLQSAVRFF. The CDR3 bases are TGTGCCAGCAGCTTACAGTCGGCGGTCCGTTTCTTT. Filled out from reference TRBV11-1 and TRBJ1-1, the complete variable domain reads EAEVAQSPRYKITEKSQAVAFWCDPISGHATLYWYRQILGQGPELLVQFQDESVVDDSQLPKDRFSAERLKGVDSTLKIQPAELGDSAMYLCASSLQSAVRFFGQGTRLTVV.

The chain uses TRBV12-3 or TRBV12-4 and TRBJ2-1; D perhaps matches TRBD2 (5 bases). V lost 6 bases to trimming and J lost 5 bases, with 17 bases between them. The CDR3 consists of 15 residues. In nucleotides, the CDR3 is TGTGCCAGCAGCCGGGGTTCCCTGGAGAACAATGAGCAGTTCTTC. It yields the protein CASSRGSLENNEQFF.

This clonotype was found a few times. The rearrangement joins TRBV20-1 to TRBJ1-5; TRBD1 aligns across 9 bases. Unmatched junction bases numbered 11, after V lost 3 bases and J lost 2 bases. The CDR3 spans 17 residues. The germline CDR1 and CDR2 sequences are DFQATT and SNEGSKA (reference sequence). The CDR3 protein is CSARADGQGFGNQPQHF. As DNA, the CDR3 is TGCAGTGCTAGGGCAGATGGACAGGGGTTTGGCAATCAGCCCCAGCATTTT.

This chain joins TRBV20-1 and TRBJ1-5; D unclear. Trimming left V 0 bases short and J 1 base short, with 7 bases between. Germline V gives CDR1 DFQATT, CDR2 SNEGSKA (reference sequence). The CDR3 has 14 residues. The CDR3 DNA reads TGCAGTGCTAGAGATTCGGGGAGCAATCAGCCCCAGCATTTT. As protein: CSARDSGSNQPQHF.

As to this clonotype: The junction differs from germline at one of its ends, possibly a read error. The chain is built from TRBV29-1 and TRBJ2-3; 7 positions agree with TRBD1. The CDR3 runs 15 residues. The V gene's germline CDR1 is SQVTM and CDR2 ANQGSEA. CDR3 nucleotide sequence: TGCAGCGCCGCCGGGACAGAGGGTCCTACAGATACGCGGTATTTT. Translating it yields CSAAGTEGPTDTRYF.

This clonotype was seen only a few times. The chain carries TRBV7-9 and TRBJ1-2; 9 nucleotides align to TRBD1. Trimming removed 11 bases from V and 4 bases from J; junction bases left unmatched: 11. CDR3 length: 14 residues. Germline values: CDR1 SEHNR, CDR2 FQNEAQ (reference sequence). The CDR3 nucleotides are TGTGCCGGCCGCAGGACAGGGGATACCTATGGCTACACCTTC. It yields the protein CAGRRTGDTYGYTF.

This clonotype was counted between two and nine times. The chain carries TRBV12-3 or TRBV12-4 and TRBJ1-4, with D unclear. This CDR3 comprises 12 residues. V was cut by 5 bases and J by 8 bases, with 9 bases left in between. As DNA, the CDR3 is TGTGCCAGCAGTGCACTCGACGAAAAACTGTTTTTT. Amino acid sequence: CASSALDEKLFF.

This clonotype showed up just a few times. The rearrangement uses TRBV20-1 and TRBJ2-1; D is unresolved. V was pared by 4 bases and J by 10 bases, with 8 bases between. CDR1 is DFQATT and CDR2 is SNEGSKA in the germline V gene (reference sequence). The CDR3 has 10 residues. CDR3 residues: CSATDGEQFF. The CDR3 DNA is TGCAGTGCTACGGACGGCGAGCAGTTCTTC.

The V and J genes are TRBV15 and TRBJ1-5, with a possible D match to TRBD1 (5 bases). With 8 bases removed from V and 3 bases from J, the gap between germline ends came to 17 bases. Germline CDR1 is LNHNV and CDR2 is YYDKDF (reference sequence). The CDR3 extends over 15 amino acids. The CDR3 nucleotides are TGTGCCACCGGAAAAGAAGGACACCTCAATCAGCCCCAGCATTTT. Translated: CATGKEGHLNQPQHF.